The 8 T cell receptor beta chains below all came from one sample that was sequenced in a study of blood T cells in healthy people across ages. Alongside a J-beta primer mix, a sample-barcoded 5' primer served in a second PCR lasting about 7 to 11 cycles. One entry per CDR3 protein results from TCRdb running MiXCR on the 5' RACE reads. The sample consists of some 760,000 distinct CDR3 sequences, around a quarter of them appearing once. These sequences were also reported in another study, on T cells of mothers and their children.

Sequenced sample: blood. These receptors were collected from a boy younger than 18 in good health.

This clonotype was counted a few times. V is TRBV3-1 and J is TRBJ2-3, with D hard to call. Looked up from germline, CDR1 is LGHDT and CDR2 is YNNKEL (reference sequence). V was shortened by 3 bases and J by 6 bases, with 16 bases between the two germline ends. CDR3 length equals 15 residues. The CDR3 sequence is CASSHQAGPSDTQYF. The CDR3 bases are TGTGCCAGCAGCCACCAGGCCGGTCCCTCGGATACGCAGTATTTT.

This clonotype appeared a few times. V and J are TRBV4-1 and TRBJ2-1; D remains ambiguous. V dropped 7 bases and J dropped 0 bases, with 13 bases sitting between them. CDR3 length equals 15 residues. Germline V gene data show CDR1 as MGHRA and CDR2 as YSYEKL. As DNA, the CDR3 is TGCGCCAGCAATAATAGAGAGGCCTCCTACAATGAGCAGTTCTTC. This gives the protein CASNNREASYNEQFF.

The J gene is TRBJ2-3, the V gene TRBV28; TRBD2 aligns across 8 bases. V trimming: 5 bases; J trimming: 2 bases; junction bases outside the gene matches: 9. Germline CDR1 reads MDHEN; CDR2 reads SYDVKM. The CDR3 is 16 amino acids. The CDR3 DNA sequence: TGTGCCAGCAGTACCACCGGGACTAGATACACAGATACGCAGTATTTT. Its protein is CASSTTGTRYTDTQYF. The full variable domain, its missing parts supplied by reference TRBV28 and TRBJ2-3, is DVKVTQSSRYLVKRTGEKVFLECVQDMDHENMFWYRQDPGLGLRLIYFSYDVKMKEKGDIPEGYSVSREKKERFSLILESASTNQTSMYLCASSTTGTRYTDTQYFGPGTRLTVL.

This clonotype turned up a few times. The chain recombines TRBV2 with TRBJ1-1, with D uncertain. V dropped 5 bases and J dropped 0 bases, with 7 bases sitting between them. Per the germline V gene, CDR1 is SNHLY and CDR2 is FYNNEI. The CDR3 has 13 amino acids. CDR3 loop: CASSLDVNTEAFF. The CDR3 DNA reads TGTGCCAGCAGTTTGGACGTGAACACTGAAGCTTTCTTT.

In its sample, this clonotype was seen a few times. The J gene is TRBJ2-1, the V gene TRBV5-1, with 9 bases that match TRBD1. Germline CDR1 SGHRS, CDR2 YFSETQ. V shed 4 bases, J shed 7 bases, and the junction held 15 bases outside the gene matches. CDR3 length: 17 amino acids. The DNA for the CDR3 is TGCGCCAGCAGCACCTCGAACAGGGGGCCGGGTGGGAATGAGCAGTTCTTC. Translation: CASSTSNRGPGGNEQFF.

This clonotype appeared a few times. The V call is TRBV27, the J call TRBJ1-2, with 9 bases that match TRBD1. The CDR3 runs 13 residues. V trimming: 5 bases; J trimming: 6 bases; junction bases outside the gene matches: 4. Germline lookup yields CDR1 MNHEY and CDR2 SMNVEV (reference sequence). The chain's CDR3 is CASSTGQGHGYTF. Here the CDR3 DNA reads TGTGCCAGCAGTACGGGACAGGGCCATGGCTACACCTTC.

The genes are TRBV4-3 and TRBJ2-5, with TRBD1 matching over 7 bases. The end of the DNA is better explained by TRBJ2-7, so the J call may be wrong. The germline V gene has CDR1 LGHNA and CDR2 YSLEER. CDR3 length: 14 residues. The CDR3 DNA sequence: TGCGCCAGCAGCCACCGAACAGGGGAAGGCGAGCAGTACTTC. Its translation is CASSHRTGEGEQYF.

The chain joins TRBV7-6 to TRBJ2-5; possibly TRBD2 for D (5 bases). Trimming took off 5 bases at V and 2 bases at J, with 15 bases between the two ends. Germline CDR1 is SGHVS and CDR2 is FNYEAQ. The CDR3 runs 15 residues. Here the CDR3 DNA reads TGTGCCAGCAGCCGTTTTCGGGGTAAACAAGAGACCCAGTACTTC. Protein product: CASSRFRGKQETQYF.